One and the same sample provided the 10 T cell receptor beta chains below, sequenced in a study of cytomegalovirus exposure and HLA in healthy donors (dated by TCRdb to between 2016 and 2019). Library generation was performed with the immunoSEQ multiplex PCR assay. For the multiplex PCR, a mixture combining 60 forward primers for TCR Vbeta segments and 13 reverse primers for TCR Jbeta segments was used. The source is immuneACCESS, and TCRdb retained only in-frame sequences with V and J called. Part of the clones is not carried over; for the studies checked, unresolved V genes explain less than half of this, and the remainder is unexplained. The sample records approximately 140,000 clones, 60% to 85% of which are singletons. 6.8% of the sample lies in the top ten. The sequenced sample consisted of PBMCs. Receptors originate from a man aged 40-50 years in good health and CMV-seropositive.

This clone came up once. This chain joins TRBV9 and TRBJ2-1; TRBD2 matches at 11 bases. V trimming: 3 bases; J trimming: 4 bases; junction bases outside the gene matches: 6. Germline loops: CDR1 SGDLS, CDR2 YYNGEE. The CDR3 is 16 amino acids. The CDR3 DNA reads TGTGCCAGCAGCGGTTTAGCGGGAGGGCCTTACAATGAGCAGTTCTTC. It yields the protein CASSGLAGGPYNEQFF. Drawing the rest from reference TRBV9 and TRBJ2-1, the complete variable domain is DSGVTQTPKHLITATGQRVTLRCSPRSGDLSVYWYQQSLDQGLQFLIQYYNGEERAKGNILERFSAQQFPDLHSELNLSSLELGDSALYFCASSGLAGGPYNEQFFGPGTRLTVL.

This clone was seen a single time. This chain connects TRBV4-2 to TRBJ2-3; TRBD1 aligns across 7 bases. V gave up 0 bases and J gave up 0 bases; unmatched junction bases: 3. From germline, CDR1 is LGHNA and CDR2 YNFKEQ. The CDR3 contains 16 residues. CDR3 region: CASSQDPGGSTDTQYF. As DNA, the CDR3 is TGTGCCAGCAGCCAAGATCCAGGGGGAAGCACAGATACGCAGTATTTT.

Only one count was recorded for this clone. V and J are TRBV12-5 and TRBJ2-1; possible D gene TRBD2, 5 bases. This CDR3 contains 13 residues. Per the germline V gene, CDR1 is LGHNT and CDR2 is FRNRAP. Trimming shortened V by 7 bases and J by 8 bases, and 15 bases separated the two germline ends. Here the CDR3 DNA reads TGTGCTAGTGCCCAGCCCTCGGGGTATGAGCAGTTCTTC. It translates to CASAQPSGYEQFF. The full variable domain, with the rest looked up from reference TRBV12-5 and TRBJ2-1, is DARVTQTPRHKVTEMGQEVTMRCQPILGHNTVFWYRQTMMQGLELLAYFRNRAPLDDSGMPKDRFSAEMPDATLATLKIQPSEPRDSAVYFCASAQPSGYEQFFGPGTRLTVL.

The chain has TRBV4-3 and TRBJ2-3; weak D call: TRBD1 (5 bases). CDR3 length: 17 residues. V lost 0 bases to trimming and J lost 2 bases, with 15 bases between them. Germline lookup yields CDR1 LGHNA and CDR2 YSLEER. CDR3 sequence reads: CASSQDLAGSPTDTQYF. The CDR3 region has the DNA TGCGCCAGCAGCCAAGATCTTGCAGGGTCCCCCACAGATACGCAGTATTTT.

This clone occurred a few times. The CDR3 nucleotides are TGTGCCAGCAGCTTGGGCCGCGGGACAGGGAATGAAAAACTGTTTTTT. Protein product: CASSLGRGTGNEKLFF. The chain combines TRBV5-4 with TRBJ1-4; 9 nucleotides agree with TRBD1. In germline, CDR1 is SGHNT, CDR2 YYREEE (reference sequence). This CDR3 contains 16 residues. J was trimmed by 5 bases and V by 0 bases; bases with no gene match: 5.

This clone appeared a few times. The J gene is TRBJ1-1, the V gene TRBV6-6, with D maybe TRBD1 (5 bases). The CDR3 spans 14 residues. Germline V gene lookup returns CDR1 MNHNY and CDR2 SVGAGI (reference sequence). V dropped 2 bases and J dropped 3 bases, with 10 bases sitting between them. The chain's CDR3 is CASSYPTGYTEAFF. CDR3 DNA: TGTGCCAGCAGTTACCCAACAGGTTACACTGAAGCTTTCTTT.

This chain joins TRBV7-9 and TRBJ2-4, with a weak D call TRBD1 (7 bases). CDR1 SEHNR and CDR2 FQNEAQ come from the germline V gene (reference sequence). V shed 1 base and J shed 7 bases, with 14 bases lying between them. The CDR3 covers 15 residues. CDR3 coding DNA: TGTGCCAGCAGCTTAGAGTGGCAGGGGGGCAACATTCAGTACTTC. This gives the protein CASSLEWQGGNIQYF.

The J gene is TRBJ2-1, the V gene TRBV11-2; 13 bases fit TRBD2. Germline V gives CDR1 SGHAT, CDR2 FQNNGV. The CDR3 contains 15 residues. V was pared by 5 bases and J by 9 bases, with 7 bases of the junction left unmatched. The CDR3 bases are TGTGCCAGCAGCCCTAGGACTAGCGGGAGCAGTGAGCAGTTCTTC. This codes for CASSPRTSGSSEQFF.

The rearrangement joins TRBV19 to TRBJ2-7; TRBD2 aligns across 14 bases. The germline CDR1 and CDR2 sequences are LNHDA and SQIVND (reference sequence). The length of the CDR3 is 17 residues. The V and J ends lost 5 bases and 5 bases, in that order; junction bases with no gene match: 11. The CDR3 reads CASSYRLAGGERNEQYF. Written as DNA, the CDR3 is TGTGCCAGTAGTTACCGACTAGCGGGAGGGGAAAGGAACGAGCAGTACTTC.

This clone was picked up a small number of times. The V and J genes are TRBV27 and TRBJ2-7; D is perhaps TRBD2 (6 bases). There are 14 residues in the CDR3. The V end was cut by 0 bases, the J end by 6 bases, with 12 bases between. Germline CDR1 is MNHEY and CDR2 is SMNVEV (reference sequence). The CDR3 reads CASSLSLTRAEQYF. The CDR3 coding sequence is TGTGCCAGCAGTTTATCCCTGACTAGGGCCGAGCAGTACTTC.